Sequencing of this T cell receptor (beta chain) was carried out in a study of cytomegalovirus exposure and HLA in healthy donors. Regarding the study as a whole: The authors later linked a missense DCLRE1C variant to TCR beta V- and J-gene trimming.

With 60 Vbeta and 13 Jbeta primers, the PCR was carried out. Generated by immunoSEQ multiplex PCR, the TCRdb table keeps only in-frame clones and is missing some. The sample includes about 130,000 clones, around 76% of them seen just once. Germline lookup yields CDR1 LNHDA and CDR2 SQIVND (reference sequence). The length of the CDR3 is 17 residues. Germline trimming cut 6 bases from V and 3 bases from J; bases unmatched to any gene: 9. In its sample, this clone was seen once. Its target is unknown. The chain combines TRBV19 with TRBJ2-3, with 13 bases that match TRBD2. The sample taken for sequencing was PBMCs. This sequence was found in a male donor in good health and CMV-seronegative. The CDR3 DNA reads TGTGCCAGTAGACCAGCCGGACTAGCGGGGGCTACAGATACGCAGTATTTT. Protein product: CASRPAGLAGATDTQYF.